The present T cell receptor beta chain was sequenced within a study of blood T cells in healthy people across ages. The authors isolated at least 7 million PBMCs per sample. With a J-beta primer mix and a sample-barcoded 5' primer, a second PCR ran about 7 to 12 cycles. TCRdb re-analysed the 5' RACE reads in MiXCR, keeping a single row per CDR3 protein. This sample has about 1.6 million distinct CDR3 sequences; roughly 32% occur once, and the top ten carry about 10%. This CDR3 contains 15 residues. Germline V gene sequence: CDR1 DFQATT, CDR2 SNEGSKA (reference sequence). Trimming removed 1 base at V and 6 bases at J, with 18 bases between.

The TCR comes from a woman aged 25 to 39 in good health. Sequencing used blood. V gene TRBV20-1 combines with J gene TRBJ1-2; possible D gene TRBD1, 6 bases. DNA of the CDR3: TGCAGTGCTAGAGCACCGTACAGGGTCTGGGATGGCTACACCTTC. Residues: CSARAPYRVWDGYTF.